This entry lists 14 T cell receptor beta chains sequenced from one sample in a study of blood T cell repertoires in COVID-19. The table came from immunoSEQ multiplex PCR; TCRdb's copy has only in-frame clones and leaves some out. The table has about 180,000 clones, more than 75% seen once. The sample was peripheral blood. The receptors shown here come from a woman in her sixties or seventies with COVID-19, enrolled during active disease.

This chain uses TRBV21-1 with TRBJ2-3; the DNA was not used to check the table's D call, TRBD1. TRBV21-1 is deemed a pseudogene. The CDR3 is made up of 15 amino acids. The CDR3 reads CASSASGGRTDTQYF. The CDR3 region has the DNA TGTGCCAGCAGCGCCTCAGGGGGCCGCACAGATACGCAGTATTTT.

By its share, this clone is medium-sized. This chain links TRBV13 with TRBJ2-1; TRBD2 aligns across 14 bases. With V trimmed by 0 bases and J by 10 bases, 8 bases remained unmatched. The length of the CDR3 is 17 residues. Germline V gives CDR1 PRHDT, CDR2 FYEKMQ (reference sequence). The CDR3 bases are TGTGCCAGCAGCTTAGGTCGTGGGACTAGCGGGAGCAGGGAGCAGTTCTTC. This gives the protein CASSLGRGTSGSREQFF.

The chain employs TRBV24-1 and TRBJ2-1; 10 bases agree with TRBD1. Trimming at V came to 3 bases and at J to 9 bases, leaving 13 bases not matched to a gene. The CDR3 totals 17 residues. CDR1 and CDR2 from the germline V gene are KGHDR and SFDVKD. In nucleotides, the CDR3 is TGTGCCACCAGTGATACTCGGGACAGGGGAGGGTCCGTTGAGCAGTTCTTC. This encodes CATSDTRDRGGSVEQFF.

The chain carries TRBV4-1 and TRBJ1-4; TRBD1 is a possible D gene (6 bases). The V gene lost 1 base and the J gene lost 2 bases, with 14 bases spanning the gap. Germline CDR1 and CDR2: MGHRA and YSYEKL. The CDR3 consists of 17 residues. The CDR3 nucleotides are TGCGCCAGCAGCCAAGGGGGCAGGGGCAGGACTAATGAAAAACTGTTTTTT. Translating it yields CASSQGGRGRTNEKLFF.

The chain employs TRBV5-4 and TRBJ2-3; D unclear. The CDR3 contains 16 residues. The ends were cut back, 0 bases at V and 3 bases at J, with 14 bases in the middle. Germline lookup yields CDR1 SGHNT and CDR2 YYREEE (reference sequence). The CDR3 loop reads CASSLGAIQGTDTQYF. The CDR3 DNA reads TGTGCCAGCAGCTTGGGGGCCATCCAAGGAACAGATACGCAGTATTTT.

This chain joins TRBV6-5 and TRBJ1-5, with a possible D match to TRBD1 (6 bases). Trimming removed 6 bases at V and 7 bases at J, with 16 bases between. Germline V gene sequence: CDR1 MNHEY, CDR2 SVGAGI. The length of the CDR3 is 14 residues. The CDR3 nucleotides read TGTGCCAGCAGAGCCGGGACACTACTACAGCCCCAGCATTTT. Protein sequence: CASRAGTLLQPQHF.

The chain joins TRBV29-1 to TRBJ2-7, with D maybe TRBD2 (6 bases). Germline V gene data show CDR1 as SQVTM and CDR2 as ANQGSEA. This CDR3 is built from 13 residues. The V gene lost 4 bases and the J gene lost 0 bases, with 10 bases spanning the gap. As DNA, the CDR3 is TGCAGCGTTGTGTACGGGAGCTCCTACGAGCAGTACTTC. This translates into CSVVYGSSYEQYF.

V gene TRBV5-1 combines with J gene TRBJ1-1, with a tentative D call TRBD1 (6 bases). This CDR3 has 14 amino acids. V was shortened by 4 bases and J by 1 base, with 11 bases between the two germline ends. The germline V gene encodes CDR1 SGHRS and CDR2 YFSETQ. In DNA form, the CDR3 reads TGCGCCAGCAGCCCCTTGGGACAGAACACTGAAGCTTTCTTT. Protein sequence: CASSPLGQNTEAFF.

The V gene is TRBV19, the J gene TRBJ2-7; a possible D gene is TRBD2 (5 bases). CDR1 is LNHDA, CDR2 SQIVND, per germline (reference sequence). V was cut by 5 bases and J by 3 bases, with 11 bases left in between. The CDR3 is made up of 13 amino acids. The CDR3 bases are TGTGCCAGTAGTCACCCTCGGGACTACGAGCAGTACTTC. Encoded protein: CASSHPRDYEQYF. Complete variable domain (other parts from reference TRBV19 and TRBJ2-7): DGGITQSPKYLFRKEGQNVTLSCEQNLNHDAMYWYRQDPGQGLRLIYYSQIVNDFQKGDIAEGYSVSREKKESFPLTVTSAQKNPTAFYLCASSHPRDYEQYFGPGTRLTVT.

The genes are TRBV12-5 and TRBJ2-1; D not resolved. The CDR3 runs to 13 residues. Trimming took off 1 base at V and 9 bases at J, with 10 bases between the two ends. Per germline, CDR1 LGHNT and CDR2 FRNRAP. The CDR3 here is CASGLGLTGEQFF. CDR3 bases: TGTGCTAGTGGTTTGGGACTGACTGGTGAGCAGTTCTTC.

This chain connects TRBV30 to TRBJ1-6, with 7 bases identical to TRBD1. J gave up 7 bases and V 1 base, and 1 base lay outside the gene matches. This CDR3 is 13 amino acids long. Germline CDR1 GTSNPN, CDR2 SVGIG (reference sequence). DNA for the CDR3: TGTGCCTGGAGTGGACAGGGAAATTCACCCCTCCACTTT. Protein product: CAWSGQGNSPLHF.

The chain combines TRBV10-3 with TRBJ2-1; 7 bases are a match to TRBD2. The germline V gene has CDR1 ENHRY and CDR2 SYGVKD. V gave up 8 bases and J gave up 7 bases; unmatched junction bases: 14. This CDR3 region has 15 residues. In DNA form, the CDR3 reads TGTGCCATCTCGCGGACCGGGACTACCGAAAATGAGCAGTTCTTC. Encoded protein: CAISRTGTTENEQFF.

The chain carries TRBV18 and TRBJ1-2; D is unresolved. Trimming took 2 bases from V and 5 from J, leaving 15 bases between them. This CDR3 spans 15 amino acids. Germline V lookup: CDR1 KGHSH, CDR2 LQKENI. CDR3 region: CASSPAGMSLYGYTF. Written as DNA, the CDR3 is TGTGCCAGCTCACCAGCGGGGATGTCTCTGTATGGCTACACCTTC.

The chain is built from TRBV19 and TRBJ1-5; tentatively, D is TRBD1 (6 bases). Germline V CDR1 and CDR2: LNHDA, SQIVND (reference sequence). The CDR3 runs 16 residues. Trimming took off 1 base at V and 15 bases at J, with 25 bases between the two ends. The CDR3 here is CASSIGTSPGGRGLHF. DNA for the CDR3: TGTGCCAGTAGTATAGGTACCTCCCCGGGGGGCCGGGGTTTGCATTTT.